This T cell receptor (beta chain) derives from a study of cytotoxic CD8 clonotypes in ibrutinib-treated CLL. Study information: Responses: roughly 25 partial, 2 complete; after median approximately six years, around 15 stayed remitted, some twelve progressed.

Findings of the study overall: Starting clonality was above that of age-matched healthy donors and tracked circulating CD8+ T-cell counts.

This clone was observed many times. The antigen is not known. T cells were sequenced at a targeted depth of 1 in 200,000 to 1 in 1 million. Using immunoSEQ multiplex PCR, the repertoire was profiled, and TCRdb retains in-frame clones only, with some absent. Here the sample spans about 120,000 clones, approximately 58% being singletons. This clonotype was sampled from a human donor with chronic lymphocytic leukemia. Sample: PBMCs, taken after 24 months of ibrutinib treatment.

This chain's CDR3 is CASSLAASGGHEQYF. DNA for the CDR3: TGTGCCAGCAGCTTAGCGGCTAGCGGGGGGCACGAGCAGTACTTC. The V gene is TRBV11-3, the J gene TRBJ2-7; TRBD2 matches at 11 bases. V trimming: 1 base; J trimming: 5 bases; junction bases outside the gene matches: 4. Germline lookup yields CDR1 SGHNT and CDR2 YENEEA. This CDR3 is 15 amino acids long.